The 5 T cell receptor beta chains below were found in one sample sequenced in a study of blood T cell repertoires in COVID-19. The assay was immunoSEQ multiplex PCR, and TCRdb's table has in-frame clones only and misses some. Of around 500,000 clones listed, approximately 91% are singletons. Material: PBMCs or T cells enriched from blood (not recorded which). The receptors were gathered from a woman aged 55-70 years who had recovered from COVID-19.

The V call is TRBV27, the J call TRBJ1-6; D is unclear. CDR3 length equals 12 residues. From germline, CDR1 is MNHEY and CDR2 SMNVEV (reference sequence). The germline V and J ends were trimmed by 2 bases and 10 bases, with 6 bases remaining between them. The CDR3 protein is CASSLLGSPLHF. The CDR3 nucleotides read TGTGCCAGCAGTTTACTCGGGTCACCCCTCCACTTT.

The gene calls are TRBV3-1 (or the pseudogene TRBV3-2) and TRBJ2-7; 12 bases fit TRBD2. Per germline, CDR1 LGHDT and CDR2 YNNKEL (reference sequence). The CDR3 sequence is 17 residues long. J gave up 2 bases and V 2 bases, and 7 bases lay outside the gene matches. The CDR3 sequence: CASSQWRTSGDPYEQYF. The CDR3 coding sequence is TGTGCCAGCAGCCAATGGAGGACTAGCGGGGACCCCTACGAGCAGTACTTC.

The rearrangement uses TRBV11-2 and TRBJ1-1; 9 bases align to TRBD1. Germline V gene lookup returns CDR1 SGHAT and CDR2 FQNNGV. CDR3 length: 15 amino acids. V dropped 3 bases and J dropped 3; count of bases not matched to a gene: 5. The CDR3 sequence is CASSFSRTGDTEAFF. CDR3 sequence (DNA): TGTGCCAGCAGCTTTAGTAGGACAGGGGACACTGAAGCTTTCTTT.

The CDR3, as DNA: TGTGCCAGCAGCCCGCAGGGGGTGGTCTACAATGAGCAGTTCTTC. As protein: CASSPQGVVYNEQFF. The gene calls are TRBV3-1 (or the pseudogene TRBV3-2) and TRBJ2-1; 7 nucleotides align to TRBD1. The CDR3 spans 15 residues. Germline CDR1 and CDR2: LGHDT and YNNKEL (reference sequence). With V trimmed by 4 bases and J by 3 bases, 6 bases remained unmatched.

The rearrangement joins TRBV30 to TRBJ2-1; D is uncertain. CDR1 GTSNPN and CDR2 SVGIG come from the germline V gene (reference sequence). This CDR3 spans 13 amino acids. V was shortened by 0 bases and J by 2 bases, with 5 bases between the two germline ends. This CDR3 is CAWSVQTYNEQFF. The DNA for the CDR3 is TGTGCCTGGAGTGTTCAAACCTACAATGAGCAGTTCTTC.